This T cell receptor (beta chain) was sequenced in a study of blood T cell repertoires in COVID-19. Profiling relied on immunoSEQ multiplex PCR, and the TCRdb table lists in-frame clones only, not all of them. This table holds 150,000 to 200,000 clones, about 81% found once. The material sequenced was peripheral blood. This clonotype was obtained from a woman older than 75 with COVID-19, enrolled during active disease.

CDR3 in DNA: TGTGCCAGCAGTTGGGTACAGGGGGCATACGAGCAGTACTTC. Protein: CASSWVQGAYEQYF. V gene TRBV27 combines with J gene TRBJ2-7; 9 nucleotides match TRBD1. This CDR3 comprises 14 residues. The V gene end was trimmed by 4 bases and the J gene end by 4 bases; junction bases not matched to a gene: 5. From germline, CDR1 is MNHEY and CDR2 SMNVEV (reference sequence).